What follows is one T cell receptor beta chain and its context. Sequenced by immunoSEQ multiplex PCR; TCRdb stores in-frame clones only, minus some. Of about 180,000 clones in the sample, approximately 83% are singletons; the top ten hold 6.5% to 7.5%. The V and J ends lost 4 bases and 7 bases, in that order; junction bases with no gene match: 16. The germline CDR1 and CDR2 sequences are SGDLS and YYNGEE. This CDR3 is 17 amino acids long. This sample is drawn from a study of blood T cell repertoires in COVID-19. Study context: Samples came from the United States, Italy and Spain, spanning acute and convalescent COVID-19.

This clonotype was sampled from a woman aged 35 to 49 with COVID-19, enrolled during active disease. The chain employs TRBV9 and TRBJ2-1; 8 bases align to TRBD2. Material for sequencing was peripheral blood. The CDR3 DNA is TGTGCCAGCAGCCCGAGTACTTTAGGCGGGGGGTTTAATGAGCAGTTCTTC. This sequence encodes CASSPSTLGGGFNEQFF.